The next 5 T cell receptor beta chains were all read from a single sample in a study of OX40 agonist ivuxolimab in advanced cancers. Profiled with immunoSEQ multiplex PCR; TCRdb holds only in-frame clones, not every one. The sample records 65,000 to 75,000 clones, around 80% being singletons. Sequencing used CD4+ or CD8+ T cells sorted from blood, obtained in a trial of the OX40 agonist ivuxolimab. The receptors here all came from an adult with an advanced solid tumor such as melanoma, head and neck, liver or kidney cancer.

The J gene is TRBJ2-5, the V gene TRBV6-1, with TRBD1 matching 7 bases. Germline assignment: CDR1 MNHNS and CDR2 SASEGT. This CDR3 contains 13 residues. V trimming: 6 bases; J trimming: 2 bases; junction bases outside the gene matches: 3. CDR3 DNA: TGTGCCAGCAGCGACAGGGTTCAAGAGACCCAGTACTTC. Translating it yields CASSDRVQETQYF.

This clone was observed once. V and J are TRBV6-1 and TRBJ2-6; TRBD2 matches at 13 bases. This CDR3 comprises 20 residues. Germline loops: CDR1 MNHNS, CDR2 SASEGT. Losses at the gene ends were 2 bases for V and 3 bases for J; bases not matched to a gene: 10. CDR3 sequence: CASSEPLLLAGGSGANVLTF. CDR3 nucleotides: TGTGCCAGCAGTGAACCCCTCCTACTAGCGGGGGGGAGTGGGGCCAACGTCCTGACTTTC.

The chain uses TRBV5-5 and TRBJ1-1; D gene uncertain. Germline assignment: CDR1 SGHKS and CDR2 YYEKEE (reference sequence). The CDR3 length is 14 residues. Trimming took 1 base from V and 1 from J, leaving 8 bases between them. CDR3 sequence (DNA): TGTGCCAGCAGCTTGTTCGCCGGGAACACTGAAGCTTTCTTT. Translating gives CASSLFAGNTEAFF.

The rearrangement joins TRBV7-9 to TRBJ2-5; D is unclear. Trimming pared 1 base from V and 5 bases from J, leaving 14 bases between. Germline-derived CDR1 and CDR2 are SEHNR and FQNEAQ (reference sequence). This CDR3 spans 15 amino acids. The CDR3 coding sequence is TGTGCCAGCAGCTTAGAAGGGATCGTCGGGGAGACCCAGTACTTC. Its protein product is CASSLEGIVGETQYF. Full variable domain (rest looked up from reference TRBV7-9 and TRBJ2-5): DTGVSQNPRHKITKRGQNVTFRCDPISEHNRLYWYRQTLGQGPEFLTYFQNEAQLEKSRLLSDRFSAERPKGSFSTLEIQRTEQGDSAMYLCASSLEGIVGETQYFGPGTRLLVL.

The chain links TRBV7-6 to TRBJ2-5, with 9 bases lining up with TRBD1. The V gene's germline CDR1 is SGHVS and CDR2 FNYEAQ. The CDR3 extends over 18 amino acids. With 4 bases clipped from V and 4 bases from J, the junction kept 16 bases outside the gene matches. CDR3 region: CASSSPRPLGQGAETQYF. The CDR3 DNA follows: TGTGCCAGCAGCTCTCCCCGCCCCCTGGGACAGGGAGCAGAGACCCAGTACTTC.